These 2 T cell receptor beta chains came from one sample sequenced in a study of immune evolution from preneoplasia to lung adenocarcinoma. Only in-frame clones appear in the TCRdb table, and some are missing; sequencing was by immunoSEQ multiplex PCR. The table records around 4,000 clones, around 84% of them present only once. Material: FFPE minimally invasive lung adenocarcinoma tissue. The source of these receptors is a person between 65 and 79 years old with lung adenocarcinoma.

The chain has TRBV6-6 and TRBJ1-6; D uncertain. Germline assignment: CDR1 MNHNY and CDR2 SVGAGI (reference sequence). The V gene lost 4 bases and the J gene lost 10 bases, with 14 bases spanning the gap. This CDR3 contains 14 residues. CDR3 DNA: TGTGCCAGCAGTTCCGGGTCCGCGGGGTCACCCCTCCACTTT. Translating it yields CASSSGSAGSPLHF.

This clone was seen a handful of times. V usage is TRBV10-2 and J usage is TRBJ2-3; weak D call: TRBD1 (5 bases). V shed 3 bases and J shed 2 bases, with 18 bases lying between them. Germline V lookup: CDR1 WSHSY, CDR2 SAAADI. CDR3 size: 17 residues. The DNA for the CDR3 is TGCGCCAGCAGTGAAATCCGGAGCAGGGCGTACACAGATACGCAGTATTTT. Encoded protein: CASSEIRSRAYTDTQYF.